This TCR beta chain originates from a study of cytomegalovirus exposure and HLA in healthy donors. General study findings and limits: Previously analyzed data showed that most TCR beta V segments were productive at a frequency of about 87% or about 30%. The study flagged some 170 TCR beta chains as cytomegalovirus-associated. Highest at DRB1 and lowest at HLA-C, TCR association rates differed among HLA loci in a later analysis. Relative to the approximately 700-donor mean, N-insertions were reportedly fewer in an Asian-associated ancestry cluster in a later analysis.

About this clone: The antigen remains unidentified.

Germline V CDR1 and CDR2: MGHRA, YSYEKL. The ends were cut back, 2 bases at V and 1 base at J, with 12 bases in the middle. The CDR3 sequence is 16 residues long. Researchers ran the PCR with 60 Vbeta and 13 Jbeta primers. Using immunoSEQ multiplex PCR, the repertoire was profiled, and TCRdb retains in-frame clones only, with some absent. The table has over 200,000 clones, over 65% seen once; the top ten hold over 1%. The receptor was isolated from a human donor in good health. This chain uses TRBV4-1 with TRBJ1-3; TRBD1 might be the D (5 bases). Sequencing was done on a sample of PBMCs. The CDR3 bases are TGCGCCAGCAGCCAACGGGCAGGGTGGTCTGGAAACACCATATATTTT. Its translation is CASSQRAGWSGNTIYF.